This TCR beta chain was obtained from a study of cytomegalovirus exposure and HLA in healthy donors. Whole-study results and caveats: Other equally common chains were less clonally expanded than HLA-associated TCR beta chains, a later analysis showed.

This clone appeared a few times. As yet, its antigen is unknown. PCR involved 60 Vbeta and 13 Jbeta primers. Sequencing used immunoSEQ multiplex PCR; TCRdb keeps in-frame clones, though not all of them. The sample has about 270,000 clones, under 80% seen once; the top ten hold approximately 2.5%. The ends lost 0 bases at V and 7 bases at J; junction bases unmatched: 11. Germline V CDR1 and CDR2: SGHDT, YYEEEE. The CDR3 is 18 residues long. V gene TRBV5-6 combines with J gene TRBJ1-5; TRBD1 matches at 12 bases. The specimen sequenced was PBMCs. The sequence was obtained from a female donor in good health and CMV-seronegative. The CDR3 bases are TGTGCCAGCAGCTTGGGGGGACAGGGGGCTGGGGCCGGGCAGCCCCAGCATTTT. This translates into CASSLGGQGAGAGQPQHF.